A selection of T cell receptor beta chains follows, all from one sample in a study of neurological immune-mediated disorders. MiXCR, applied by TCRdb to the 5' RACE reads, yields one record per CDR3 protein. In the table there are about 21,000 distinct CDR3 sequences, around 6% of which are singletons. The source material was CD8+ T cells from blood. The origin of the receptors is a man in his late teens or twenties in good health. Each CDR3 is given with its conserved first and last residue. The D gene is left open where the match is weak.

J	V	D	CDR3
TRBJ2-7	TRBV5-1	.	CASSWGRGEQYF
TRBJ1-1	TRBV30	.	CAWGITGNTEAFF
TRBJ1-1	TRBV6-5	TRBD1	CASSRQGYEAFF
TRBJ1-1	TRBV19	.	CASSMLGAYTEAFF
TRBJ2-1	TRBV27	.	CASSLDINNEQFF
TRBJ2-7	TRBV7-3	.	CASSPRTVYEQYF
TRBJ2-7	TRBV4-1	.	CASSQEEGSSYEQYF
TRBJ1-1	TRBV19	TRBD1	CASRDRGIAEAFF
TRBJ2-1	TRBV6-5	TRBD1	CASSSGQGNEQFF
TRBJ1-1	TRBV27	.	CASSPQWLDTEAFF
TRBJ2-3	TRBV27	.	CASSLSTSSTDTQYF
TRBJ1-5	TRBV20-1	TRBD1	CSAKGRDRVLYGNQPQHF
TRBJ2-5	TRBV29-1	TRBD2	CSVAPPSGGEGIQETQYF
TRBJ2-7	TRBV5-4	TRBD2	CASSSGLAGTYEQYF
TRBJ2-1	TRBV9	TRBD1	CASSPAGSRGQGAWDEQFF
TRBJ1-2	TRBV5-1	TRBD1	CASSLVPGGVDGYTF